This passage covers 27 T cell receptor beta chains from one sample sequenced in a study of cytomegalovirus exposure and HLA in healthy donors. Vbeta (60) and Jbeta (13) primers were used in the PCR. Only in-frame clones appear in the TCRdb table, and some are missing; sequencing was by immunoSEQ multiplex PCR. The repertoire holds 85,000 to 100,000 clones, with about 87% as singletons. The material sequenced was PBMCs. The receptors were gathered from a young man in good health and CMV-seronegative.

The genes are TRBV2 and TRBJ2-2, with a tentative D call TRBD2 (5 bases). CDR3 length equals 15 residues. V was clipped by 6 bases and J by 2 bases, with 13 bases between them. The germline gives CDR1 SNHLY, CDR2 FYNNEI. The CDR3 sequence: CASRWDGRNTGELFF. The CDR3 region has the DNA TGTGCCAGCAGATGGGATGGGAGAAACACCGGGGAGCTGTTTTTT.

Concerning this clone: The sample has other DNA sequences that encode this CDR3 too. The V call is TRBV18, the J call TRBJ1-1; D ambiguous. CDR3 length equals 13 residues. Trimming shortened V by 3 bases and J by 1 base, and 6 bases separated the two germline ends. Germline CDR1 is KGHSH and CDR2 is LQKENI. CDR3 in amino acids: CASSPKPNTEAFF. CDR3 sequence (DNA): TGTGCCAGCTCACCGAAGCCGAACACTGAAGCTTTCTTT.

As to this clone: The same CDR3 arises from other DNA sequences in this sample as well. The chain employs TRBV5-1 and TRBJ1-1; no clear D. V was pared by 2 bases and J by 0 bases, with 8 bases between. Germline CDR1 and CDR2: SGHRS and YFSETQ. The CDR3 totals 14 residues. The CDR3 reads CASSFEQMNTEAFF. The CDR3 DNA follows: TGCGCCAGCAGCTTTGAACAGATGAACACTGAAGCTTTCTTT.

This clone was seen just once. The chain couples TRBV10-3 to TRBJ1-2; a weak D match, TRBD1 (6 bases). The CDR3 covers 20 residues. The V gene lost 2 bases and the J gene lost 4 bases, with 29 bases spanning the gap. The V gene's germline CDR1 is ENHRY and CDR2 SYGVKD. Written as DNA, the CDR3 is TGTGCCATCAGTGAGCCCCGTGGGGGGGCGCCAACCCGGGCGACCTATGGCTACACCTTC. It codes for CAISEPRGGAPTRATYGYTF.

The J gene is TRBJ2-1, the V gene TRBV5-6, with D possibly being TRBD2 (5 bases). The V end was cut by 4 bases, the J end by 8 bases, with 10 bases between. This CDR3 is built from 12 residues. Germline CDR1 reads SGHDT; CDR2 reads YYEEEE. The CDR3 coding sequence is TGTGCCAGCAGCCAGGACTTGGATGAGCAGTTCTTC. It specifies CASSQDLDEQFF.

The chain uses TRBV2 and TRBJ2-1, with 9 nucleotides matching TRBD2. The junction had 10 bases not matched to a gene; V was cut back by 4 bases and J by 3 bases. In germline, CDR1 is SNHLY, CDR2 FYNNEI. CDR3 length equals 17 residues. The DNA of the CDR3 is TGTGCCAGCAGTGGGGGACTAGCACCCCACGACTACAATGAGCAGTTCTTC. Amino acids: CASSGGLAPHDYNEQFF.

The chain carries TRBV6-1 and TRBJ1-1; tentative D call: TRBD1 (6 bases). Germline values: CDR1 MNHNS, CDR2 SASEGT. CDR3 size: 13 residues. V was pared by 4 bases and J by 1 base, with 7 bases between. CDR3 sequence (DNA): TGTGCCAGCAGTGGACAGGCGAACACTGAAGCTTTCTTT. Protein product: CASSGQANTEAFF.

The rearrangement joins TRBV28 to TRBJ1-5; tentative D call: TRBD1 (5 bases). The CDR3 extends over 17 amino acids. Germline V gene lookup returns CDR1 MDHEN and CDR2 SYDVKM. V was pared by 0 bases and J by 5 bases, with 17 bases between. The CDR3 DNA reads as TGTGCCAGCAGTTTATGGGGTGGGAGGGGTGGCGATCAGCCCCAGCATTTT. It codes for CASSLWGGRGGDQPQHF. Full variable domain (rest looked up from reference TRBV28 and TRBJ1-5): DVKVTQSSRYLVKRTGEKVFLECVQDMDHENMFWYRQDPGLGLRLIYFSYDVKMKEKGDIPEGYSVSREKKERFSLILESASTNQTSMYLCASSLWGGRGGDQPQHFGDGTRLSIL.

The J gene is TRBJ1-6, the V gene TRBV28, with D perhaps TRBD1 (6 bases). V lost 10 bases, J lost 0 bases, and 25 bases lay in between. Germline V CDR1 and CDR2: MDHEN, SYDVKM. The CDR3 sequence is 19 residues long. CDR3 nucleotide sequence: TGTGCCACCCAGATAAGAAAGGGACACCCGAGCTCCTATAATTCACCCCTCCACTTT. It is translated as CATQIRKGHPSSYNSPLHF.

The chain joins TRBV11-1 to TRBJ2-5, with 9 bases lining up with TRBD2. The V segment lost 5 bases and the J segment 5 bases; nucleotides outside the gene matches: 15. Per germline, CDR1 SGHAT and CDR2 FQDESV (reference sequence). This CDR3 comprises 17 residues. The CDR3 bases are TGTGCCAGCAGCCTCAGGGCGGGGGGGTTGTTTGTGGAGACCCAGTACTTC. This translates into CASSLRAGGLFVETQYF.

The chain joins TRBV28 to TRBJ2-7; D not resolved. CDR3 size: 16 residues. Deletions cut 3 bases from V and 5 bases from J, with 20 bases between. Germline loops: CDR1 MDHEN, CDR2 SYDVKM. This CDR3 is CASSFIPRWASNEQYF. CDR3 in DNA: TGTGCCAGCAGTTTTATCCCCAGGTGGGCCTCAAACGAGCAGTACTTC.

This sequence joins TRBV15 and TRBJ2-2; tentative D call: TRBD1 (5 bases). The CDR3 length is 15 residues. Germline V gene lookup returns CDR1 LNHNV and CDR2 YYDKDF (reference sequence). The V and J ends lost 1 base and 1 base respectively, with 7 bases between them. In DNA, the CDR3 is TGTGCCACCAGCAGAGCACAGGTGAACACCGGGGAGCTGTTTTTT. As protein: CATSRAQVNTGELFF. The complete variable domain, with remaining parts taken from reference TRBV15 and TRBJ2-2, reads DAMVIQNPRYQVTQFGKPVTLSCSQTLNHNVMYWYQQKSSQAPKLLFHYYDKDFNNEADTPDNFQSRRPNTSFCFLDIRSPGLGDTAMYLCATSRAQVNTGELFFGEGSRLTVL.

V usage is TRBV5-1 and J usage is TRBJ1-5; D unresolved. Trimming took off 4 bases at V and 0 bases at J, with 11 bases between the two ends. This CDR3 is built from 15 residues. Germline loops: CDR1 SGHRS, CDR2 YFSETQ. The CDR3 DNA reads as TGCGCCAGCAGCCTGGGCCCTAATAGCAATCAGCCCCAGCATTTT. Translation: CASSLGPNSNQPQHF.

The chain combines TRBV7-2 with TRBJ1-3, with 11 bases fitting TRBD1. This CDR3 contains 16 residues. CDR1 SGHTA and CDR2 FQGNSA come from the germline V gene. V lost 1 base and J lost 6; bases outside the gene matches: 5. The CDR3 reads CASSLVGQGAANTIYF. DNA for the CDR3: TGTGCCAGCAGCTTAGTTGGACAGGGGGCTGCAAACACCATATATTTT.

CDR3 in DNA: TGTGCCAGCGATCCGGGACAGGGATATGGCTACACCTTC. Its translation is CASDPGQGYGYTF. This chain uses TRBV5-5 with TRBJ1-2, with 9 bases lining up with TRBD1. The length of the CDR3 is 13 residues. V lost 7 bases to trimming and J lost 5 bases; unmatched junction nucleotides: 6. Per the germline V gene, CDR1 is SGHKS and CDR2 is YYEKEE (reference sequence).

The rearrangement joins TRBV7-8 to TRBJ1-1, with unresolved D. Germline lookup yields CDR1 SGHVS and CDR2 FQNEAQ. V lost 0 bases and J 3 bases, leaving 8 bases between the germline ends. The CDR3 is 14 residues long. The CDR3: CASSLAGRHTEAFF. Written as DNA, the CDR3 is TGTGCCAGCAGCTTAGCAGGGAGGCACACTGAAGCTTTCTTT. The variable domain in full, with the rest retrieved from reference TRBV7-8 and TRBJ1-1, is GAGVSQSPRYKVAKRGQDVALRCDPISGHVSLFWYQQALGQGPEFLTYFQNEAQLDKSGLPSDRFFAERPEGSVSTLKIQRTQQEDSAVYLCASSLAGRHTEAFFGQGTRLTVV.

CDR3 in amino acids: CASSAQGDIYEQYF. CDR3 DNA: TGTGCCAGCAGCGCACAGGGAGATATCTACGAGCAGTACTTC. The chain has TRBV11-2 and TRBJ2-7; TRBD1 is a possible D gene (6 bases). Trimming shortened V by 5 bases and J by 3 bases, and 14 bases separated the two germline ends. The CDR3 consists of 14 residues. Germline assignment: CDR1 SGHAT and CDR2 FQNNGV.

This chain joins TRBV5-1 and TRBJ2-5; D unresolved. The DNA end favors TRBJ2-7, so the J call may be wrong. The CDR3 is 11 amino acids. Looked up from germline, CDR1 is SGHRS and CDR2 is YFSETQ. CDR3 bases: TGCGCCAGCAGCTCAACCTACGAGCAGTACTTC. This gives the protein CASSSTYEQYF.

This chain connects TRBV6-5 to TRBJ2-2; possible D gene TRBD1, 7 bases. CDR1 is MNHEY and CDR2 is SVGAGI in the germline V gene. Trimming stripped 5 bases from V and 4 bases from J, with 11 bases between. This CDR3 has 14 residues. The CDR3 region has the DNA TGTGCCAGCAGTCGACAGGGAGGCACCGGGGAGCTGTTTTTT. It yields the protein CASSRQGGTGELFF.

V usage is TRBV7-2 and J usage is TRBJ2-3, with 7 positions matching TRBD2. The CDR3 sequence is 16 residues long. V was pared by 1 base and J by 3 bases, with 7 bases of the junction left unmatched. The germline V gene has CDR1 SGHTA and CDR2 FQGNSA. CDR3 in DNA: TGTGCCAGCAGCTTAGGTCTAGCGGAGGGAACAGATACGCAGTATTTT. As protein: CASSLGLAEGTDTQYF. The full variable domain, rest sourced from reference TRBV7-2 and TRBJ2-3, is GAGVSQSPSNKVTEKGKDVELRCDPISGHTALYWYRQSLGQGLEFLIYFQGNSAPDKSGLPSDRFSAERTGGSVSTLTIQRTQQEDSAVYLCASSLGLAEGTDTQYFGPGTRLTVL.

J is TRBJ2-1 and V is TRBV7-8; tentative D call: TRBD2 (5 bases). CDR1 SGHVS and CDR2 FQNEAQ come from the germline V gene. The CDR3 runs 15 residues. V lost 3 bases to trimming and J lost 3 bases, with 12 bases between them. The CDR3: CASSLSGASYNEQFF. CDR3 nucleotide sequence: TGTGCCAGCAGCTTGAGCGGAGCTAGCTACAATGAGCAGTTCTTC.

V gene TRBV27 combines with J gene TRBJ2-1; 9 bases are a match to TRBD2. The ends lost 2 bases at V and 7 bases at J; junction bases unmatched: 0. Germline values: CDR1 MNHEY, CDR2 SMNVEV (reference sequence). CDR3 size: 13 residues. The CDR3 DNA reads TGTGCCAGCAGTTTAGCGGGAGGGAATGAGCAGTTCTTC. Residues: CASSLAGGNEQFF.

The chain is built from TRBV7-9 and TRBJ2-5; the D is unclear. CDR1 SEHNR and CDR2 FQNEAQ come from the germline V gene (reference sequence). Between the trimmed V and J ends, which lost 1 base and 1 base, there was a span of 10 bases. The CDR3 sequence is 15 residues long. The CDR3 nucleotides are TGTGCCAGCAGCTTAGGCACAGCCCTCCAAGAGACCCAGTACTTC. As protein: CASSLGTALQETQYF.

This clone was observed once. The rearrangement joins TRBV28 to TRBJ2-1; 7 bases agree with TRBD2. The V segment lost 2 bases and the J segment 2 bases; nucleotides outside the gene matches: 3. Germline V gene data show CDR1 as MDHEN and CDR2 as SYDVKM. The CDR3 is made up of 15 amino acids. CDR3 protein: CASSLREVTYNEQFF. CDR3 nucleotides: TGTGCCAGCAGTTTACGGGAGGTAACCTACAATGAGCAGTTCTTC.

This CDR3 is CASSLSGQKFYEQYF. In nucleotides, the CDR3 is TGTGCCAGCAGTTTGTCGGGACAGAAGTTCTACGAGCAGTACTTC. This chain connects TRBV28 to TRBJ2-7, with TRBD1 identical over 7 bases. From germline, CDR1 is MDHEN and CDR2 SYDVKM. The CDR3 is 15 amino acids. Germline trimming cut 3 bases from V and 3 bases from J; bases unmatched to any gene: 8.

V usage is TRBV30 and J usage is TRBJ1-1, with TRBD1 as a possible D gene (5 bases). Germline CDR1 is GTSNPN and CDR2 is SVGIG (reference sequence). The CDR3 runs to 16 residues. Between the trimmed V and J ends, which lost 7 bases and 7 bases, there was a span of 28 bases. The CDR3 bases are TGTGCCTACGTACGTCCCCCGGGGGGGGAACGGCTTGAAGCTTTCTTT. This encodes CAYVRPPGGERLEAFF.

This clone was picked up one time. The rearrangement uses TRBV20-1 and TRBJ2-2; D possibly corresponds to TRBD2 (6 bases). Trimming took off 6 bases at V and 4 bases at J, with 6 bases between the two ends. Per the germline V gene, CDR1 is DFQATT and CDR2 is SNEGSKA (reference sequence). The length of the CDR3 is 11 residues. The CDR3 loop reads CSAEGTGELFF. The CDR3 DNA follows: TGCAGTGCGGAGGGCACCGGGGAGCTGTTTTTT.